The rows below give T cell receptor beta chains drawn from one sample of a study of response to subunit inactivated influenza vaccine. TCRdb called the RT-PCR reads again in MiXCR, with one record for every CDR3 protein. The table has under 750,000 distinct CDR3 sequences, about 11% seen once; the top ten hold 10%. Sequencing used PBMCs from blood, obtained on the day of vaccination. The receptor source for this set is a man aged 50 to 60 who received an inactivated influenza vaccine. Both conserved end residues are part of each CDR3. D genes are given only for firm matches. Clone size appears in some rows only: once, few, many, or a class for an expanded clone.

clone_size d_call j_call v_call cdr3_nt cdr3_aa
many NA TRBJ2-7 TRBV7-9 TGTGCCAGCAGCTTAGGGTTAGGGGCCTACGAGCAGTACTTC CASSLGLGAYEQYF
few TRBD2 TRBJ2-1 TRBV29-1 TGCAGCGTGGCAAACCCGACTAGCGGGACCTACAATGAGCAGTTCTTC CSVANPTSGTYNEQFF
few NA TRBJ2-7 TRBV5-1 TGCGCCAGCAGCCCGGGGACGACTAATGAGCAGTACTTC CASSPGTTNEQYF
NA NA TRBJ2-1 TRBV12-3/TRBV12-4 TGTGCCAGCAGTTCAGGACGGATTTCCTACAATGAGCAGTTCTTC CASSSGRISYNEQFF
few TRBD2 TRBJ2-3 TRBV5-5 TGTGCCAGCAGCTTGGTCGGGACTAGCGGGGCCCAGACGCAGTATTTT CASSLVGTSGAQTQYF
NA NA TRBJ2-3 TRBV6-5 TGTGCCAGCAGTTACAAGGGGGATAGGACAGATACGCAGTATTTT CASSYKGDRTDTQYF
NA NA TRBJ2-1 TRBV7-9 TGTGCCAGCAGCTTCCCTAGCATCAATGAGCAGTTCTTC CASSFPSINEQFF
NA TRBD1 TRBJ2-1 TRBV7-2 TGTGCCAGCAGCAACGACAGGGGCACCTACAATGAGCAGTTCTTC CASSNDRGTYNEQFF
NA NA TRBJ2-1 TRBV21-1 TGTGCCAGCACCAAAGCGGGCTCATACAATGAGCAGTTCTTC CASTKAGSYNEQFF
NA NA TRBJ2-1 TRBV20-1 TGCAGTGCCCCTAGTAGGAGGGCCTCCAATGAGCAGTTCTTC CSAPSRRASNEQFF
many TRBD2 TRBJ2-1 TRBV7-9 TGTGCCAGCAGCTCCTGGCTAGCGGGAGGGATGTACAATGAGCAGTTCTTC CASSSWLAGGMYNEQFF
many NA TRBJ2-2 TRBV5-1 TGCGCCAGCAGAGCAGGCCCCACGAACACCGGGGAGCTGTTTTTT CASRAGPTNTGELFF
NA TRBD1 TRBJ2-1 TRBV20-1 TGCAGTGCTCGTCCCGGGACAGCCGTCGGGAATGAGCAGTTCTTC CSARPGTAVGNEQFF
NA NA TRBJ2-7 TRBV5-1 TGCGCCAGCAGCTTGGGTTCCGGACAGATCTCCTACGAGCAGTACTTC CASSLGSGQISYEQYF
NA NA TRBJ2-3 TRBV5-1 TGCGCCACCCAGGCCTCATCTAGCACAGATACGCAGTATTTT CATQASSSTDTQYF
few NA TRBJ2-3 TRBV7-9 TGTGCCAGCAGCTCTCCAGGGGGGGATACGCAGTATTTT CASSSPGGDTQYF
few NA TRBJ2-1 TRBV30 TGTGCCTGGAGTGTACGCTTACGAAGCTCCTACAATGAGCAGTTCTTC CAWSVRLRSSYNEQFF
NA TRBD1 TRBJ2-7 TRBV7-6 TGTGCCAGCAGCCGTAAGGGACAGCTATACGAGCAGTACTTC CASSRKGQLYEQYF
few TRBD2 TRBJ2-1 TRBV5-1 TGCGCCAGCAGCACGGGACTAGATTCCTACAATGAGCAGTTCTTC CASSTGLDSYNEQFF
NA TRBD1 TRBJ1-2 TRBV6-5 TGTGCCAGCAGTTACAAAGGGGGCGGTGGCTACACCTTC CASSYKGGGGYTF